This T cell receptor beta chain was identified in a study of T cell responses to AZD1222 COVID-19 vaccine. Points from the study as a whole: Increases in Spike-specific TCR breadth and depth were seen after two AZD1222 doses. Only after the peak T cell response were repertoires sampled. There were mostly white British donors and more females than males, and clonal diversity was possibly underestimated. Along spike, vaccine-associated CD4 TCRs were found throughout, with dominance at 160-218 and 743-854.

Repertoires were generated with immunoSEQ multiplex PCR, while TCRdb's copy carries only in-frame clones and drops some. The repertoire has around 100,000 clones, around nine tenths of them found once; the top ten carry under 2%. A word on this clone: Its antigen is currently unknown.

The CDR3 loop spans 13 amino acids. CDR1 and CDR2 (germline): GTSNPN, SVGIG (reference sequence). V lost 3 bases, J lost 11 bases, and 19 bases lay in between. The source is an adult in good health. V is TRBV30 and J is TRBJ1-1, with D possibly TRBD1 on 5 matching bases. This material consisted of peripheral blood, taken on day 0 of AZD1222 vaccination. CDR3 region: CAWRLSYREGAFF. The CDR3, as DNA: TGTGCCTGGAGGCTCTCCTATCGGGAGGGGGCTTTCTTT.